These 18 T cell receptor beta chains were all obtained from the same sample, sequenced in a study of T cells after yellow fever vaccination. A single record per CDR3 protein comes from TCRdb applying MiXCR to the 5' RACE reads. The sample has approximately 510,000 distinct CDR3 sequences, about a fifth seen once. The material was PBMCs, obtained around 3 weeks after the first yellow fever vaccination. These receptors all stem from a man younger than 30 who received the YFV17D yellow fever vaccine.

The chain carries TRBV5-1 and TRBJ2-3; D is perhaps TRBD2 (6 bases). The V gene's germline CDR1 is SGHRS and CDR2 YFSETQ. Trimming pared 0 bases from V and 3 bases from J, leaving 11 bases between. This CDR3 has 15 amino acids. In DNA form, the CDR3 reads TGCGCCAGCAGCTTGGGACTAGATTTTACAGATACGCAGTATTTT. This gives the protein CASSLGLDFTDTQYF.

This clonotype was picked up many times. The gene calls are TRBV2 and TRBJ2-7; D unclear. V lost 6 bases to trimming and J lost 6 bases, with 9 bases between them. The CDR3 loop spans 11 amino acids. Germline CDR1 and CDR2: SNHLY and FYNNEI. CDR3 DNA sequence: TGTGCCAGCAGCCCCCAGAGCGAGCAGTACGTC. Translation gives CASSPQSEQYV.

CDR3 protein: CASGLGQGRMFEQYF. The CDR3 nucleotides read TGTGCTAGTGGTTTGGGACAGGGGAGGATGTTCGAGCAGTACTTC. This sequence joins TRBV12-5 and TRBJ2-7; 8 bases match TRBD1. This CDR3 is 15 amino acids long. The trim removed 1 base at V and 6 bases at J, leaving 8 bases unmatched. Germline CDR1 LGHNT, CDR2 FRNRAP.

V and J are TRBV20-1 and TRBJ1-2; TRBD1 might be the D (6 bases). This CDR3 has 12 amino acids. Germline CDR1 DFQATT, CDR2 SNEGSKA (reference sequence). V lost 4 bases and J 2 bases, leaving 8 bases between the germline ends. In DNA, the CDR3 is TGCAGTGCTACAGACAGGAACTATGGCTACACCTTC. Residues: CSATDRNYGYTF.

The J gene is TRBJ2-6, the V gene TRBV9; 7 bases line up with TRBD2. V lost 0 bases and J lost 3; bases outside the gene matches: 6. In germline, CDR1 is SGDLS, CDR2 YYNGEE. The CDR3 has 17 amino acids. In nucleotides, the CDR3 is TGTGCCAGCAGCGTAGTGGGAGGGCGTGGTGGGGCCAACGTCCTGACTTTC. Amino acid sequence: CASSVVGGRGGANVLTF.

This clonotype turned up a few times. V and J are TRBV12-3 or TRBV12-4 and TRBJ1-1; TRBD1 might be the D (5 bases). The CDR3 loop spans 12 amino acids. The V gene lost 3 bases and the J gene lost 10 bases, with 12 bases spanning the gap. The CDR3: CASSLRAQGAFF. The CDR3 nucleotides are TGTGCCAGCAGTTTGAGGGCCCAGGGAGCTTTCTTT.

V and J are TRBV6-2 or TRBV6-3 and TRBJ1-6; 9 positions agree with TRBD1. CDR1 and CDR2 from the germline V gene are MNHEY and SVGEGT. The CDR3 is made up of 17 amino acids. The ends lost 6 bases at V and 2 bases at J; junction bases unmatched: 8. CDR3 sequence: CASSIRDREAYNSPLHF. CDR3 bases: TGTGCCAGCAGCATCCGGGACAGGGAAGCCTATAATTCACCCCTCCACTTT.

This clonotype was counted between two and nine times. This chain links TRBV11-2 with TRBJ2-3; 7 bases align to TRBD2. Trimming at V came to 5 bases and at J to 4 bases, leaving 18 bases not matched to a gene. The CDR3 totals 18 residues. CDR1 is SGHAT and CDR2 is FQNNGV in the germline V gene. The CDR3: CASSLATRTGGRADTQYF. The DNA for the CDR3 is TGTGCCAGCAGCCTCGCTACCAGAACCGGGGGGAGGGCAGATACGCAGTATTTT.

The chain combines TRBV5-6 with TRBJ2-7; D might be TRBD1 or TRBD2, each matching 5 bases. The CDR3 has 16 amino acids. The germline V gene has CDR1 SGHDT and CDR2 YYEEEE. The V end was cut by 4 bases, the J end by 1 base, with 18 bases between. The CDR3 coding sequence is TGTGCCAGCAGCCTTCCGCCGGGGACCTTTTCCTACGAGCAGTACTTC. Translated, it gives CASSLPPGTFSYEQYF.

This sequence joins TRBV4-1 and TRBJ2-2; D may be TRBD2 (6 bases). V shed 1 base and J shed 3 bases, with 12 bases lying between them. Per germline, CDR1 MGHRA and CDR2 YSYEKL. The CDR3 is 16 amino acids. CDR3 amino acids: CASSQGRGLYTGELFF. The CDR3 nucleotides read TGCGCCAGCAGCCAAGGTCGGGGACTCTACACCGGGGAGCTGTTTTTT.

The V and J genes are TRBV19 and TRBJ2-5, with D perhaps given as TRBD1 or TRBD2 (5 bases each). The V gene lost 4 bases and the J gene lost 4 bases, with 16 bases spanning the gap. The CDR3 contains 15 residues. The germline V gene encodes CDR1 LNHDA and CDR2 SQIVND (reference sequence). The CDR3 region is CASSTQGRAGETQYF. The CDR3 nucleotides read TGTGCCAGTAGTACGCAGGGTAGGGCGGGAGAGACCCAGTACTTC.

The chain recombines TRBV5-1 with TRBJ2-1, with 12 bases identical to TRBD2. V gave up 1 base and J gave up 8 bases; unmatched junction bases: 4. Per germline, CDR1 SGHRS and CDR2 YFSETQ. The CDR3 has 15 amino acids. In DNA, the CDR3 is TGCGCCAGCAGCTTGTCTAGCGGGGGGGCCGATGAGCAGTTCTTC. It encodes CASSLSSGGADEQFF.

This clonotype came up a few times. The chain links TRBV28 to TRBJ1-5; perhaps TRBD1 as D (6 bases). The CDR3 has 16 amino acids. Germline V gives CDR1 MDHEN, CDR2 SYDVKM. The V and J ends lost 6 bases and 1 base respectively, with 16 bases between them. The CDR3 is CASSMDSGLSNQPQHF. CDR3 bases: TGTGCCAGCAGCATGGACAGCGGACTAAGCAATCAGCCCCAGCATTTT.

A remark on this clonotype: The conserved closing phenylalanine or tryptophan is absent in this CDR3, likely reflecting a read error. The CDR3: CASSTRQSGANVLTL. The CDR3 DNA sequence: TGTGCCAGCAGTACCCGACAGTCTGGGGCCAACGTCCTGACTTTA. V usage is TRBV12-3 or TRBV12-4 and J usage is TRBJ2-6, with D maybe TRBD1 (5 bases). This CDR3 is built from 15 residues. The ends were cut back, 5 bases at V and 1 base at J, with 9 bases in the middle.

V usage is TRBV10-3 and J usage is TRBJ2-3, with 11 bases that match TRBD1. The V gene end was trimmed by 3 bases and the J gene end by 0 bases; junction bases not matched to a gene: 5. This CDR3 is built from 17 residues. Germline CDR1 reads ENHRY; CDR2 reads SYGVKD. CDR3 residues: CAISDAGTGGSTDTQYF. For the CDR3, the DNA is TGTGCCATCAGTGATGCCGGGACAGGGGGAAGCACAGATACGCAGTATTTT.

V is TRBV28 and J is TRBJ2-2; D remains unclear. The germline V gene has CDR1 MDHEN and CDR2 SYDVKM. With 8 bases removed from V and 2 bases from J, the gap between germline ends came to 12 bases. There are 14 residues in the CDR3. CDR3 nucleotides: TGTGCCAGCTACCCTGGGATCAACACCGGGGAGCTGTTTTTT. Translating gives CASYPGINTGELFF.

In its sample, this clonotype was seen a few times. This chain connects TRBV12-3 or TRBV12-4 to TRBJ1-1, with 7 bases that match TRBD1. Trimming cost V 2 bases and J 11 bases; bases outside gene matches: 11. This CDR3 is 14 amino acids long. In DNA, the CDR3 is TGTGCCAGCAGTTTATCGACAGGGTCCGGGGGGGCTTTCTTT. It codes for CASSLSTGSGGAFF.

This chain joins TRBV20-1 and TRBJ2-1, with 9 bases matching TRBD2. Trimming removed 0 bases from V and 5 bases from J; junction bases left unmatched: 5. Germline CDR1 and CDR2: DFQATT and SNEGSKA (reference sequence). The CDR3 has 15 residues. Here the CDR3 DNA reads TGCAGTGCTAGAGATGGAGCTAGCGGGGACAATGAGCAGTTCTTC. Protein sequence: CSARDGASGDNEQFF.